One and the same sample provided the 10 T cell receptor beta chains below, sequenced in a study of shared clonotypes between healthy human individuals. Generated by immunoSEQ multiplex PCR, the TCRdb table keeps only in-frame clones and is missing some. The repertoire includes hundreds of thousands of clones, around 78% of them detected once, and around 1.8% sits in the top ten. The sequencing sample was made of memory CD4+ T cells sorted from blood. The subset is: CD45RA-negative fraction. These TCRs come from a young woman in good health.

The V gene is TRBV1, the J gene TRBJ2-7; the table names TRBD2, a call not compared with the DNA. TRBV1 is classified as a pseudogene. CDR3 size: 20 residues. This CDR3 reads CTSSHGLARGSPNVSYEQYF. CDR3 DNA sequence: TGCACCAGCAGCCACGGGTTAGCAAGAGGTTCTCCCAACGTCTCCTACGAGCAGTACTTC.

About this clone itself: In the same sample, other DNA sequences code for this CDR3. This rearrangement joins TRBV6-1 to TRBJ2-7, with 7 positions matching TRBD1. The CDR3 is 12 amino acids. V was clipped by 6 bases and J by 4 bases; unmatched bases: 3. The germline V gene has CDR1 MNHNS and CDR2 SASEGT. This CDR3 is CASRTGSYEQYF. CDR3 nucleotides: TGTGCCAGCAGGACAGGGTCGTACGAGCAGTACTTC.

As regards this clone: Other DNA sequences in the same sample also yield this CDR3. This chain connects TRBV6-1 to TRBJ1-5; D uncertain. CDR3 length: 14 residues. Germline V gene lookup returns CDR1 MNHNS and CDR2 SASEGT. Trimming took off 4 bases at V and 0 bases at J, with 7 bases between the two ends. The CDR3 region is CASSVLYSNQPQHF. The CDR3 nucleotides are TGTGCCAGCAGTGTCCTTTATAGCAATCAGCCCCAGCATTTT.

The gene calls are TRBV9 and TRBJ1-2; D is unresolved. The CDR3 totals 13 residues. The germline V and J ends were trimmed by 5 bases and 4 bases, with 12 bases remaining between them. Looked up from germline, CDR1 is SGDLS and CDR2 is YYNGEE. In DNA, the CDR3 is TGTGCCAGCAGTGCCAGGCGTTTCTATGGCTACACCTTC. Translating it yields CASSARRFYGYTF.

The V and J genes are TRBV6-6 and TRBJ1-4; D uncertain. CDR1 MNHNY and CDR2 SVGAGI come from the germline V gene (reference sequence). V was cut by 6 bases and J by 5 bases, with 13 bases left in between. The CDR3 totals 14 residues. The CDR3 is CASRPRTVNEKLFF. The DNA for the CDR3 is TGTGCCAGCAGACCCCGGACTGTGAATGAAAAACTGTTTTTT.

The V gene is TRBV7-2, the J gene TRBJ2-2, with 8 bases identical to TRBD2. J was trimmed by 3 bases and V by 5 bases; bases with no gene match: 8. This CDR3 spans 16 amino acids. In germline, CDR1 is SGHTA, CDR2 FQGNSA. CDR3 nucleotides: TGTGCCAGCAGCGCGACGGGAGGGCCGTACACCGGGGAGCTGTTTTTT. It is translated as CASSATGGPYTGELFF. Using reference TRBV7-2 and TRBJ2-2 for the parts outside the CDR3, the full variable domain is GAGVSQSPSNKVTEKGKDVELRCDPISGHTALYWYRQSLGQGLEFLIYFQGNSAPDKSGLPSDRFSAERTGGSVSTLTIQRTQQEDSAVYLCASSATGGPYTGELFFGEGSRLTVL.

The chain is built from TRBV5-1 and TRBJ2-5; D is undetermined. CDR1 and CDR2 from the germline V gene are SGHRS and YFSETQ. V lost 0 bases to trimming and J lost 2 bases, with 8 bases between them. This CDR3 comprises 14 residues. Written as DNA, the CDR3 is TGCGCCAGCAGCTTGGCCGTAGCTCAAGAGACCCAGTACTTC. Translated, it gives CASSLAVAQETQYF. Supplemented by reference TRBV5-1 and TRBJ2-5, the full variable domain reads KAGVTQTPRYLIKTRGQQVTLSCSPISGHRSVSWYQQTPGQGLQFLFEYFSETQRNKGNFPGRFSGRQFSNSRSEMNVSTLELGDSALYLCASSLAVAQETQYFGPGTRLLVL.

The gene calls are TRBV13 and TRBJ1-3, with D hard to call. Trimming took off 0 bases at V and 0 bases at J, with 9 bases between the two ends. This CDR3 contains 16 residues. Germline V CDR1 and CDR2: PRHDT, FYEKMQ (reference sequence). The DNA for the CDR3 is TGTGCCAGCAGCTTAGGCCTAGGGCTCTCTGGAAACACCATATATTTT. As protein: CASSLGLGLSGNTIYF.

The chain joins TRBV7-3 to TRBJ2-6; D not certain. The germline V and J ends were trimmed by 3 bases and 0 bases, with 12 bases remaining between them. CDR3 length: 17 residues. Germline lookup yields CDR1 SGHTA and CDR2 FQGTGA. In nucleotides, the CDR3 is TGTGCCAGCAGCTTGGGTCTAGGCGTCTCTGGGGCCAACGTCCTGACTTTC. This translates into CASSLGLGVSGANVLTF.

The gene calls are TRBV19 and TRBJ2-1; tentative D call: TRBD2 (6 bases). The CDR3 is made up of 15 amino acids. Trimming shortened V by 3 bases and J by 1 base, and 10 bases separated the two germline ends. In germline, CDR1 is LNHDA, CDR2 SQIVND (reference sequence). The CDR3 region has the DNA TGTGCCAGTAGTATGGGGGGAAGGTCCTACAATGAGCAGTTCTTC. Its protein product is CASSMGGRSYNEQFF. Supplemented by reference TRBV19 and TRBJ2-1, the full variable domain reads DGGITQSPKYLFRKEGQNVTLSCEQNLNHDAMYWYRQDPGQGLRLIYYSQIVNDFQKGDIAEGYSVSREKKESFPLTVTSAQKNPTAFYLCASSMGGRSYNEQFFGPGTRLTVL.